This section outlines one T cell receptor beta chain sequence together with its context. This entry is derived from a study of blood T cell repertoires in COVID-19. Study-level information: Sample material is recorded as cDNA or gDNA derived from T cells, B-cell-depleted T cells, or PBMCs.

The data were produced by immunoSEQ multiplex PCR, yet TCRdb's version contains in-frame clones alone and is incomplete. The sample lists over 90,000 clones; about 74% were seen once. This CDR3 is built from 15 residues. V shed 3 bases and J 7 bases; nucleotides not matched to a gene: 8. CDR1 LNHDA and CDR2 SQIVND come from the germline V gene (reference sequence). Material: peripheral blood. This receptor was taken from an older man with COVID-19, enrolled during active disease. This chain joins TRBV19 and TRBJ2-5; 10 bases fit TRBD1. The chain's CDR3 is CASSILGTGVRTQYF. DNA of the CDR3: TGTGCCAGTAGTATCCTCGGGACAGGGGTCCGGACCCAGTACTTC.